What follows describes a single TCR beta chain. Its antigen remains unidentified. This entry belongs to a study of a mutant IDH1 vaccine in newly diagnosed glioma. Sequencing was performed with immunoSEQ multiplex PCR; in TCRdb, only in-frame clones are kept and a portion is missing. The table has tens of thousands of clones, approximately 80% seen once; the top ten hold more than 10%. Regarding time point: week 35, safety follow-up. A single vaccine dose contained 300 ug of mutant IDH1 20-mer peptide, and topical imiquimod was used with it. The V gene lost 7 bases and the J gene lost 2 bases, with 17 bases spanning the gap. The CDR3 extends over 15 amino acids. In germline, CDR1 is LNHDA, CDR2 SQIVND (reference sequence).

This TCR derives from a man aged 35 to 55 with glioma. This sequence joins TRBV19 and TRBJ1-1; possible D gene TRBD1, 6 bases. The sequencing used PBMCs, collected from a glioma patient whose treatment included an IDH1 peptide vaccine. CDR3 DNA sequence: TGTGCCAGTATTGCTCAGGGGAACCTTAACACTGAAGCTTTCTTT. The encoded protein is CASIAQGNLNTEAFF. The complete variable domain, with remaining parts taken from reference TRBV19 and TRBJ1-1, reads DGGITQSPKYLFRKEGQNVTLSCEQNLNHDAMYWYRQDPGQGLRLIYYSQIVNDFQKGDIAEGYSVSREKKESFPLTVTSAQKNPTAFYLCASIAQGNLNTEAFFGQGTRLTVV.